This T cell receptor beta chain came from a study of blood T cell repertoires in COVID-19. Across the study: T cells, B-cell-depleted T cells, or PBMCs supplied cDNA or gDNA.

This clone showed up just once. In the original workflow: Amplified reference gene primers provided the basis for estimating nucleated cell counts. TCRdb keeps only in-frame clones here, not all; method: immunoSEQ multiplex PCR. D and trimming were read from the DNA, whereas the V and J calls and clone size are those reported in that table. This sample has about 490,000 clones, with approximately 83% found just once. The CDR3 length is 14 residues. V dropped 5 bases and J dropped 5; count of bases not matched to a gene: 8. Looked up from germline, CDR1 is MNHEY and CDR2 is SVGAGI. The chain links TRBV6-5 to TRBJ1-2; 7 nucleotides agree with TRBD1. What was sequenced was peripheral blood. The receptor was isolated from a human donor in a cohort sampled during active COVID-19. CDR3 sequence: CASSPPGTAYGYTF. CDR3 nucleotide sequence: TGTGCCAGCAGTCCGCCCGGGACAGCTTATGGCTACACCTTC.